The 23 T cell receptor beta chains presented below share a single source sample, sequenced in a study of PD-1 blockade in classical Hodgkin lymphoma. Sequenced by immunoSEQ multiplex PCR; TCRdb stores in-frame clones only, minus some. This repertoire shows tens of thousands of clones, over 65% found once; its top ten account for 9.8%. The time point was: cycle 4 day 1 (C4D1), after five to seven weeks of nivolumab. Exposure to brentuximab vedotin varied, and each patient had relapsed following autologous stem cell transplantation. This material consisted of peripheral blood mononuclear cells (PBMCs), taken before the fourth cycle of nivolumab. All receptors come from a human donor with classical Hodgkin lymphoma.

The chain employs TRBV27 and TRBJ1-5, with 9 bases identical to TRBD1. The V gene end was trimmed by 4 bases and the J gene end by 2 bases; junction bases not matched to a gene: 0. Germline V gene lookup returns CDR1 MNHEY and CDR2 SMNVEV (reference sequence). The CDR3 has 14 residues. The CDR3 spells CASSWTGGNQPQHF. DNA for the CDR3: TGTGCCAGCAGTTGGACAGGGGGCAATCAGCCCCAGCATTTT.

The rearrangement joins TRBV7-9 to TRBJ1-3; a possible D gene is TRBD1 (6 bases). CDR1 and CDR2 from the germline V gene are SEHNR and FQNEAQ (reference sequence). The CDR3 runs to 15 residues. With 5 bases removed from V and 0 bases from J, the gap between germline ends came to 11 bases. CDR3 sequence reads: CASSQGSFSGNTIYF. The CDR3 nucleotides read TGTGCCAGCAGCCAGGGGAGTTTCTCTGGAAACACCATATATTTT. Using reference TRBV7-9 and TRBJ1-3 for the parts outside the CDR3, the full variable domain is DTGVSQNPRHKITKRGQNVTFRCDPISEHNRLYWYRQTLGQGPEFLTYFQNEAQLEKSRLLSDRFSAERPKGSFSTLEIQRTEQGDSAMYLCASSQGSFSGNTIYFGEGSWLTVV.

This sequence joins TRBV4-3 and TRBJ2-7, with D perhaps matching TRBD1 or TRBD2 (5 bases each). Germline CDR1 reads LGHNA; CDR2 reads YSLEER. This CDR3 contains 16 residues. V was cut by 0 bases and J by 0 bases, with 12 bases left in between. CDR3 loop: CASSQEWWGSSYEQYF. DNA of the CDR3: TGCGCCAGCAGCCAAGAATGGTGGGGGAGCTCCTACGAGCAGTACTTC.

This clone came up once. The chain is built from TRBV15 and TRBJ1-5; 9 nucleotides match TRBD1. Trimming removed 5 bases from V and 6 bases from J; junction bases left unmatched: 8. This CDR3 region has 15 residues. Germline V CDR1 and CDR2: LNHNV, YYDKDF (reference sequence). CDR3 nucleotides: TGTGCCACCAGCGGGGACAGGGCTTTGGGTCAGCCCCAGCATTTT. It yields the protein CATSGDRALGQPQHF.

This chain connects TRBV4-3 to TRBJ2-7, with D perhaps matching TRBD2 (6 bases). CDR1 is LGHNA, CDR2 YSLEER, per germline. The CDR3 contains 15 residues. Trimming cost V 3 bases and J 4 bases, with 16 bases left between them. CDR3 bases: TGCGCCAGCAGCCATACCTCGGGACTGGAGTACGAGCAGTACTTC. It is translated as CASSHTSGLEYEQYF.

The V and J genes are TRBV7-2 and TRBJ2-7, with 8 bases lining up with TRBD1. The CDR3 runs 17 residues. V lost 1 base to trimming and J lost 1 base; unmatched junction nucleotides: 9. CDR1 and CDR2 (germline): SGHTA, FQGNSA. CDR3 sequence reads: CASSLGRSGQASYEQYF. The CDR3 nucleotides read TGTGCCAGCAGCTTAGGAAGGTCGGGACAGGCATCCTACGAGCAGTACTTC.

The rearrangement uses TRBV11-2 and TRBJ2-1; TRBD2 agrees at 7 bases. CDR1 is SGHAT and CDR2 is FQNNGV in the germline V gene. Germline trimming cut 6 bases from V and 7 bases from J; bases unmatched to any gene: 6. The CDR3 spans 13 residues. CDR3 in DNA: TGTGCCAGCAGTTCGACTAGCCCAAATGAGCAGTTCTTC. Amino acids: CASSSTSPNEQFF.

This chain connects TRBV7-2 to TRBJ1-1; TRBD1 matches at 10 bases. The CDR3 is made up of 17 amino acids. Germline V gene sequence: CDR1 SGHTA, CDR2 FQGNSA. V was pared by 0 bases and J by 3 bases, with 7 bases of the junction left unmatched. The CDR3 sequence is CASSLAWTGGRDTEAFF. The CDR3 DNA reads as TGTGCCAGCAGCTTAGCTTGGACAGGGGGTCGGGACACTGAAGCTTTCTTT.

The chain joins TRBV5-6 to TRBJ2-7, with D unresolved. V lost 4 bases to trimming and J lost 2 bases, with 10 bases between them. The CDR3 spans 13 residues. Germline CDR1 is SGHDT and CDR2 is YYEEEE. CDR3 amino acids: CASSHQGTYEQYF. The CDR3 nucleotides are TGTGCCAGCAGCCACCAAGGGACCTACGAGCAGTACTTC.

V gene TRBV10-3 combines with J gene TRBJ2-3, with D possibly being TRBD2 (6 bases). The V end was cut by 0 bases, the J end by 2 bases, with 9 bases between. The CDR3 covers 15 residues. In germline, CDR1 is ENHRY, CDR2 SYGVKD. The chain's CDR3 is CAISESGEDTDTQYF. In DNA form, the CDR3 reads TGTGCCATCAGTGAGTCGGGGGAGGACACAGATACGCAGTATTTT.

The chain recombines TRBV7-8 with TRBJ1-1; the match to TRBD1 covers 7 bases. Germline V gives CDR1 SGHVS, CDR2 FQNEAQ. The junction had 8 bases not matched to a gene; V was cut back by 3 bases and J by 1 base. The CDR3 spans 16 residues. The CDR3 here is CASSFPTGRGNTEAFF. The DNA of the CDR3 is TGTGCCAGCAGCTTCCCGACAGGGAGGGGGAACACTGAAGCTTTCTTT.

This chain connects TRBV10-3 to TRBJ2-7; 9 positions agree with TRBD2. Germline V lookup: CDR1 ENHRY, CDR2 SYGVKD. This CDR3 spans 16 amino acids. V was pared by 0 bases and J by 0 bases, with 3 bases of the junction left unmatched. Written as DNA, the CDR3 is TGTGCCATCAGTGAGTCTAGCGGGGGCTCCTCCTACGAGCAGTACTTC. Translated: CAISESSGGSSYEQYF.

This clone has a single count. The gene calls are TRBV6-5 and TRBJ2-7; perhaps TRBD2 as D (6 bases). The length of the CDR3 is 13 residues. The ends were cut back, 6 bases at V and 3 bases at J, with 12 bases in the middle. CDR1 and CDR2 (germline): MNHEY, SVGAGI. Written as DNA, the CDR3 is TGTGCCAGCAGGCGGGACTTTGACTACGAGCAGTACTTC. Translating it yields CASRRDFDYEQYF.

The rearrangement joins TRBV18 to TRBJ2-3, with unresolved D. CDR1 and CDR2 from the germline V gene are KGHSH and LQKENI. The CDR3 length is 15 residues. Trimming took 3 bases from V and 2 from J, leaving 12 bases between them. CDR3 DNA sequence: TGTGCCAGCTCACCTGGAAGGAACCCCACAGATACGCAGTATTTT. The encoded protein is CASSPGRNPTDTQYF.

The CDR3 DNA reads as TGTGCCAGCAGCTTACTAGCGGGGGGGCAGGAGACCCAGTACTTC. Translated, it gives CASSLLAGGQETQYF. This rearrangement joins TRBV5-4 to TRBJ2-5; 13 bases are a match to TRBD2. CDR1 and CDR2 (germline): SGHNT, YYREEE (reference sequence). Germline trimming cut 2 bases from V and 5 bases from J; bases unmatched to any gene: 3. This CDR3 contains 15 residues.

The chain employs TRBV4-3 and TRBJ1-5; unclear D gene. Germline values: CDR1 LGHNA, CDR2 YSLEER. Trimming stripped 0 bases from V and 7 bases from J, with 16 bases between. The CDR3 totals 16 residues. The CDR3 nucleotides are TGCGCCAGCAGCCAAGAATTCGGAGGGTCCCAACAGCCCCAGCATTTT. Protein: CASSQEFGGSQQPQHF.

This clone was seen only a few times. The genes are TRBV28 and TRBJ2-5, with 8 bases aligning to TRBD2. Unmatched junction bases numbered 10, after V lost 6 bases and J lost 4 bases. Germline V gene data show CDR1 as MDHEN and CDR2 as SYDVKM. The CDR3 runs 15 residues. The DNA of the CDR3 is TGTGCCAGCAGGGTACGGGGGGGCCGTCGAGAGACCCAGTACTTC. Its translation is CASRVRGGRRETQYF.

The CDR3 is CASSPPGGGNEKLFF. DNA for the CDR3: TGTGCCAGCAGCCCTCCAGGGGGCGGTAATGAAAAACTGTTTTTT. The rearrangement joins TRBV27 to TRBJ1-4; TRBD1 matches at 8 bases. V lost 6 bases, J lost 4 bases, and 7 bases stayed unmatched. This CDR3 has 15 amino acids. Germline CDR1 MNHEY, CDR2 SMNVEV (reference sequence).

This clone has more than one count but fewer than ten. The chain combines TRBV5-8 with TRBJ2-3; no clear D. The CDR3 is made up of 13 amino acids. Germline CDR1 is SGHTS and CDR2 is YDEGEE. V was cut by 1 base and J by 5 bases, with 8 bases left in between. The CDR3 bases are TGTGCCAGCAGCTTGACCAGAATAGATACGCAGTATTTT. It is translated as CASSLTRIDTQYF.

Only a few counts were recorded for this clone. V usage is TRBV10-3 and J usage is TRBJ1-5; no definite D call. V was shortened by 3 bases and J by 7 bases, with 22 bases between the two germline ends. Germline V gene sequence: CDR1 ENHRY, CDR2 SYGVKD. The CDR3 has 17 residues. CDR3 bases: TGTGCCATCAGTGAAGGAGGATGGGCCCAACCTGCGCAGCCCCAGCATTTT. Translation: CAISEGGWAQPAQPQHF.

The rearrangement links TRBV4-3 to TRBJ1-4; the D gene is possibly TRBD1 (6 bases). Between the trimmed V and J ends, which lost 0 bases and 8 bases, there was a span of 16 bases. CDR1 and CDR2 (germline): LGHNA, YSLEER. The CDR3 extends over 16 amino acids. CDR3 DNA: TGCGCCAGCAGCCAAGATCTTTGGCAGGGGAGCGAAAAACTGTTTTTT. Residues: CASSQDLWQGSEKLFF.

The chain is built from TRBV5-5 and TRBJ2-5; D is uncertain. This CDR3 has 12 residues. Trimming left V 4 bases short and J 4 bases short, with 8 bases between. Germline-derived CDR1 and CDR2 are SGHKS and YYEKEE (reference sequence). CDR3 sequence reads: CASSPKLETQYF. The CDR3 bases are TGTGCCAGCAGCCCAAAATTAGAGACCCAGTACTTC.

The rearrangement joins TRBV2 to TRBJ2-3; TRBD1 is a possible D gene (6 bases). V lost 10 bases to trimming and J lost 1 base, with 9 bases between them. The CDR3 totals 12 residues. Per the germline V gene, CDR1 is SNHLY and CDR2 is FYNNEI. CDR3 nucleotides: TGTGCCACCCCAGGGGGCACAGATACGCAGTATTTT. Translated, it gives CATPGGTDTQYF.